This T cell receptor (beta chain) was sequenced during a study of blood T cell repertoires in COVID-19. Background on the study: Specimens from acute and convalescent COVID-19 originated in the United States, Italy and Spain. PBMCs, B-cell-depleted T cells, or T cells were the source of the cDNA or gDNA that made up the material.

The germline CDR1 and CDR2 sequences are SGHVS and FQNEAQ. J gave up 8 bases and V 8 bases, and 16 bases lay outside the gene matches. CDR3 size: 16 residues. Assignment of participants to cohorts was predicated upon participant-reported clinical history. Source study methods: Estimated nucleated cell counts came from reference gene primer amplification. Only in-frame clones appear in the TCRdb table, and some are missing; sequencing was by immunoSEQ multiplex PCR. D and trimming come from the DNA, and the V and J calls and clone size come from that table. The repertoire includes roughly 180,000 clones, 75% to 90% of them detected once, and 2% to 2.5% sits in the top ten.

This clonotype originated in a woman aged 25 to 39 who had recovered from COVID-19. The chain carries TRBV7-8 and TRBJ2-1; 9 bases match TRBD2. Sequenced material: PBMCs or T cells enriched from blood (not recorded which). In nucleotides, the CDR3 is TGTGCCAGCCTCGGGGCTAGCGGGGAGGGCTTTTATGAGCAGTTCTTC. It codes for CASLGASGEGFYEQFF.